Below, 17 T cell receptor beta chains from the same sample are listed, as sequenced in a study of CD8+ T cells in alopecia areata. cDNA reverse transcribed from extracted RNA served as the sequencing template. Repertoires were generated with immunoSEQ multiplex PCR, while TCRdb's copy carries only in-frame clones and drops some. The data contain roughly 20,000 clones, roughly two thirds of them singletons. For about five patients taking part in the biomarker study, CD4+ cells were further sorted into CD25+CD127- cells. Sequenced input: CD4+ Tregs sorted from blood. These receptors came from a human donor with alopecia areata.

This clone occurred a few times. In nucleotides, the CDR3 is TGTGCCATCGGTAGGGACGGCATGCCCTACACCTTC. Amino acids: CAIGRDGMPYTF. The J gene is TRBJ1-2, the V gene TRBV10-3; D is perhaps TRBD1 (5 bases). Germline-derived CDR1 and CDR2 are ENHRY and SYGVKD. This CDR3 is built from 12 residues. With 8 bases removed from V and 10 bases from J, the gap between germline ends came to 17 bases.

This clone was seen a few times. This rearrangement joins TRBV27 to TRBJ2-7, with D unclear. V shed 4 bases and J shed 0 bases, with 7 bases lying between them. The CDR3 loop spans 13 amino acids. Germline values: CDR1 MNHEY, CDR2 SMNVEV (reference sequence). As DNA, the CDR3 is TGTGCCAGCAGTTATGCGAGCTCCTACGAGCAGTACTTC. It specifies CASSYASSYEQYF.

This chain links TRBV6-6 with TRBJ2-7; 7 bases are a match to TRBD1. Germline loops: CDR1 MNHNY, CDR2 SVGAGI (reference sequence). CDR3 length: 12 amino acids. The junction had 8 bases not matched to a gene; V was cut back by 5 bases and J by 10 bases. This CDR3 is CASSILDRRQYF. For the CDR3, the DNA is TGTGCCAGCAGTATACTGGACAGGAGACAGTACTTC.

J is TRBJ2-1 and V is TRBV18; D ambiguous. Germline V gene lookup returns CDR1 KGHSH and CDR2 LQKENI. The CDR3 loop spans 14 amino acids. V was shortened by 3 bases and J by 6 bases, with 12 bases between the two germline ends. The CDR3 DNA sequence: TGTGCCAGCTCACCTCTATCCTCAGTCAATGAGCAGTTCTTC. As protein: CASSPLSSVNEQFF.

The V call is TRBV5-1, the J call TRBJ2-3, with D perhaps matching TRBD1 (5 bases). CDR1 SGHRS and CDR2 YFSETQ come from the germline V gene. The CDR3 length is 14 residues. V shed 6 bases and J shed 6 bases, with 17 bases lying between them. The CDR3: CASTETALRDTQYF. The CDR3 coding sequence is TGCGCCAGCACTGAGACAGCCCTAAGGGATACGCAGTATTTT.

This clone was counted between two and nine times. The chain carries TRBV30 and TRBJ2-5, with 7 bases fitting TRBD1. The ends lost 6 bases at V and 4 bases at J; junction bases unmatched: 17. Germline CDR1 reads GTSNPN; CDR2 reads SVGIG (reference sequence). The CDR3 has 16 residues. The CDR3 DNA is TGTGCCTGCCAAAGGGGGCCAGTCTGGGTCACAGAGACCCAGTACTTC. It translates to CACQRGPVWVTETQYF.

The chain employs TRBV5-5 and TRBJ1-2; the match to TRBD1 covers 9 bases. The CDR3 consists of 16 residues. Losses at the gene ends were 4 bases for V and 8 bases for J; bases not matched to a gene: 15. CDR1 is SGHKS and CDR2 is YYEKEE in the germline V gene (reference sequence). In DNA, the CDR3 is TGTGCCAGCAGCGGAACCCCGGGACAGGGTGTCCGGGGCTACACCTTC. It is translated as CASSGTPGQGVRGYTF.

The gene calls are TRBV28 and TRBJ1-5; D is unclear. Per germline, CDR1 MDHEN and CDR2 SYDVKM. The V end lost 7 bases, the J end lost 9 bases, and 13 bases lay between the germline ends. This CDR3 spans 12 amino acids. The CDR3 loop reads CASNSEGRPQHF. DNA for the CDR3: TGTGCCAGCAACAGCGAAGGGAGGCCCCAGCATTTT.

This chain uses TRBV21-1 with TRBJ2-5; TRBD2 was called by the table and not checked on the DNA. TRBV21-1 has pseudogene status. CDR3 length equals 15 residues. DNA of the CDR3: TGTGCCAGCAGGCCTAGCGGGGGAGATCAGGAGACCCAGTACTTC. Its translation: CASRPSGGDQETQYF.

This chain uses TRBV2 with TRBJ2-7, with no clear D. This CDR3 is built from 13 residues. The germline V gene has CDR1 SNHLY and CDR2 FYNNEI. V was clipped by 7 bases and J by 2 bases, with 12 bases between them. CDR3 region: CASNGVGAYEQYF. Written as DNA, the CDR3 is TGTGCCAGCAACGGAGTGGGCGCCTACGAGCAGTACTTC. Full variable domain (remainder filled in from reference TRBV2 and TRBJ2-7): EPEVTQTPSHQVTQMGQEVILRCVPISNHLYFYWYRQILGQKVEFLVSFYNNEISEKSEIFDDQFSVERPDGSNFTLKIRSTKLEDSAMYFCASNGVGAYEQYFGPGTRLTVT.

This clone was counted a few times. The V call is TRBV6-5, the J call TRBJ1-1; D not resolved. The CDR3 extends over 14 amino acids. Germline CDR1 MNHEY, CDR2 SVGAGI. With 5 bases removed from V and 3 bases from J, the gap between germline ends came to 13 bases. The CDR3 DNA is TGTGCCAGCAGTCAACGGTGGGGAGACACTGAAGCTTTCTTT. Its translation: CASSQRWGDTEAFF.

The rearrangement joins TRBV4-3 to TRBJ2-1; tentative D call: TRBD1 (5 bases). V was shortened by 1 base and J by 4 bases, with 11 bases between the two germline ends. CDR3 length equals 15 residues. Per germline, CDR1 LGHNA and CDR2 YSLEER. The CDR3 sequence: CASSQVLRQYNEQFF. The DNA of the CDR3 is TGCGCCAGCAGCCAAGTGCTACGACAGTACAATGAGCAGTTCTTC.

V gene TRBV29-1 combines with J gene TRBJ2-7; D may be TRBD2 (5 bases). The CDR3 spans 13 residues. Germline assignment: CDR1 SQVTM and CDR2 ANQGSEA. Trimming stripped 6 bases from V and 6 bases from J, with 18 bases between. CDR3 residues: CSVGKGRSGEQYF. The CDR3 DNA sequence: TGCAGCGTCGGGAAGGGTAGGTCTGGCGAGCAGTACTTC.

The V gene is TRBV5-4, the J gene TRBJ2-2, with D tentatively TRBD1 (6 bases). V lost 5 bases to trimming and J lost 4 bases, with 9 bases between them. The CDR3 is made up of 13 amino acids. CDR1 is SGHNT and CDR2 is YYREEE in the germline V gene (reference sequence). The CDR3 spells CASSLGGTGELFF. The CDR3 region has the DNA TGTGCCAGCAGTTTAGGGGGCACCGGGGAGCTGTTTTTT.

CDR3 bases: TGTGCCAGCAGGGTTGCGCGGGACCGCTCCTACAATGAGCAGTTCTTC. It translates to CASRVARDRSYNEQFF. J is TRBJ2-1 and V is TRBV7-2; possible D gene TRBD2, 6 bases. The CDR3 is made up of 16 amino acids. The germline gives CDR1 SGHTA, CDR2 FQGNSA. The germline V and J ends were trimmed by 6 bases and 0 bases, with 15 bases remaining between them.

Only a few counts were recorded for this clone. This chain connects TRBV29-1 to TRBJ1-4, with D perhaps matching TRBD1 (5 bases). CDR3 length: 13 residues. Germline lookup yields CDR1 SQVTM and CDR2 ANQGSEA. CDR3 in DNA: TGCGCGGGGAGGGGTGCAACTAATGAAAAACTGTTTTTT. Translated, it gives CAGRGATNEKLFF.

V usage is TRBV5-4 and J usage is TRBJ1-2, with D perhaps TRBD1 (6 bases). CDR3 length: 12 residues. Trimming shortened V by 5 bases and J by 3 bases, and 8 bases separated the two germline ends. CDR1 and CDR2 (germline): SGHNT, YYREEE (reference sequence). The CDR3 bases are TGTGCCAGCAGTCGGACAGACTATGGCTACACCTTC. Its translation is CASSRTDYGYTF.